The 22 T cell receptor beta chains below were found in one sample sequenced in a study of OX40 agonist ivuxolimab in advanced cancers. TCRdb's table, derived via immunoSEQ multiplex PCR, lists solely in-frame clones and lacks some. Among about 79,000 clones listed, over 75% were seen once. Sequencing used CD4+ or CD8+ T cells sorted from blood, obtained in a trial of the OX40 agonist ivuxolimab. These TCRs come from an adult with an advanced solid tumor such as melanoma, head and neck, liver or kidney cancer.

The CDR3 loop reads CASSARLDSYGYTF. CDR3 sequence (DNA): TGCGCCAGCAGCGCGCGCCTGGACAGCTATGGCTACACCTTC. The rearrangement uses TRBV5-1 and TRBJ1-2, with TRBD1 as a possible D gene (6 bases). V lost 4 bases, J lost 4 bases, and 14 bases lay in between. Germline CDR1 and CDR2: SGHRS and YFSETQ. The CDR3 covers 14 residues.

The rearrangement joins TRBV9 to TRBJ1-2; tentatively, D is TRBD1 (5 bases). Trimming pared 3 bases from V and 2 bases from J, leaving 14 bases between. The germline V gene encodes CDR1 SGDLS and CDR2 YYNGEE. This CDR3 comprises 15 residues. The CDR3: CASSGTGDPNYGYTF. CDR3 coding DNA: TGTGCCAGCAGCGGAACCGGGGACCCAAACTATGGCTACACCTTC.

The chain uses TRBV28 and TRBJ1-6, with D uncertain. The CDR3 extends over 16 amino acids. The ends were cut back, 4 bases at V and 0 bases at J, with 10 bases in the middle. Germline V lookup: CDR1 MDHEN, CDR2 SYDVKM. The CDR3 DNA reads TGTGCCAGCAGTTCGGGCCGGAGCTCCTATAATTCACCCCTCCACTTT. Its protein product is CASSSGRSSYNSPLHF. Full variable domain (rest looked up from reference TRBV28 and TRBJ1-6): DVKVTQSSRYLVKRTGEKVFLECVQDMDHENMFWYRQDPGLGLRLIYFSYDVKMKEKGDIPEGYSVSREKKERFSLILESASTNQTSMYLCASSSGRSSYNSPLHFGNGTRLTVT.

J is TRBJ2-5 and V is TRBV6-5, with 10 nucleotides matching TRBD1. The germline V gene encodes CDR1 MNHEY and CDR2 SVGAGI. The CDR3 contains 16 residues. J gave up 2 bases and V 2 bases, and 5 bases lay outside the gene matches. The CDR3 nucleotides are TGTGCCAGCAGTTACGCAGGACAGGGGGGGCAAGAGACCCAGTACTTC. It is translated as CASSYAGQGGQETQYF.

This chain uses TRBV2 with TRBJ1-6, with 8 bases aligning to TRBD1. The V gene's germline CDR1 is SNHLY and CDR2 FYNNEI. V was pared by 6 bases and J by 15 bases, with 7 bases of the junction left unmatched. The CDR3 runs 12 residues. CDR3 coding DNA: TGTGCCAGCAGGGACAGGGTAGATGACCTCCACTTT. The encoded protein is CASRDRVDDLHF.

The V call is TRBV19, the J call TRBJ2-1, with 10 bases that match TRBD2. J gave up 0 bases and V 0 bases, and 8 bases lay outside the gene matches. The CDR3 length is 19 residues. Germline CDR1 LNHDA, CDR2 SQIVND (reference sequence). The CDR3 region is CASSIDFSGRDSSYNEQFF. CDR3 coding DNA: TGTGCCAGTAGTATAGATTTCAGCGGGAGGGACAGCTCCTACAATGAGCAGTTCTTC.

The chain has TRBV4-1 and TRBJ2-7; D could derive from TRBD1 or TRBD2 (5 bases each). Germline loops: CDR1 MGHRA, CDR2 YSYEKL. The CDR3 has 15 amino acids. V was clipped by 4 bases and J by 4 bases, with 17 bases between them. DNA for the CDR3: TGCGCCAGCAGCCCCCGGGACGAATGGGGGTACGAGCAGTACTTC. Translating it yields CASSPRDEWGYEQYF.

The chain carries TRBV5-5 and TRBJ1-4, with D perhaps matching TRBD1 (5 bases). Germline lookup yields CDR1 SGHKS and CDR2 YYEKEE (reference sequence). This CDR3 has 15 amino acids. V was cut by 5 bases and J by 0 bases, with 11 bases left in between. The CDR3 loop is CASRQAIATNEKLFF. Written as DNA, the CDR3 is TGTGCCAGCAGACAGGCGATAGCAACTAATGAAAAACTGTTTTTT.

This clone has just one count. The chain recombines TRBV7-9 with TRBJ2-1; D uncertain. Trimming pared 3 bases from V and 1 base from J, leaving 10 bases between. From germline, CDR1 is SEHNR and CDR2 FQNEAQ (reference sequence). This CDR3 has 15 residues. This CDR3 reads CASSFPGSSYNEQFF. The CDR3 DNA reads TGTGCCAGCAGCTTTCCGGGTTCATCCTACAATGAGCAGTTCTTC.

The chain joins TRBV18 to TRBJ2-1; D perhaps matches TRBD2 (6 bases). V was trimmed by 0 bases and J by 0 bases, leaving 9 bases between them. The CDR3 sequence is 16 residues long. Germline V gene data show CDR1 as KGHSH and CDR2 as LQKENI. The CDR3 DNA is TGTGCCAGCTCACCACCGGCGGGATACTCCTACAATGAGCAGTTCTTC. It yields the protein CASSPPAGYSYNEQFF.

The gene calls are TRBV7-3 and TRBJ2-2; D not certain. Per the germline V gene, CDR1 is SGHTA and CDR2 is FQGTGA. This CDR3 comprises 15 residues. V lost 5 bases, J lost 0 bases, and 10 bases lay in between. For the CDR3, the DNA is TGTGCCAGCAGCCGCGACGGACCGAACACCGGGGAGCTGTTTTTT. Translating it yields CASSRDGPNTGELFF.

CDR3 DNA sequence: TGTGCCAGCAGCTTAGAAGCAGCGGGAGGAAATGAGCAGTTCTTC. Its protein is CASSLEAAGGNEQFF. This chain joins TRBV7-2 and TRBJ2-1; 9 positions match TRBD2. Germline CDR1 reads SGHTA; CDR2 reads FQGNSA. Trimming at V came to 1 base and at J to 7 bases, leaving 5 bases not matched to a gene. CDR3 length equals 15 residues.

The rearrangement uses TRBV6-5 and TRBJ2-5; 10 nucleotides line up with TRBD2. CDR1 is MNHEY and CDR2 is SVGAGI in the germline V gene. CDR3 length: 15 residues. V lost 6 bases, J lost 2 bases, and 6 bases stayed unmatched. CDR3 nucleotide sequence: TGTGCCAGCAGCCGGACTAGCGGCTCTCAAGAGACCCAGTACTTC. Encoded protein: CASSRTSGSQETQYF.

The rearrangement joins TRBV5-4 to TRBJ2-3; D gene ambiguous. V was shortened by 2 bases and J by 2 bases, with 0 bases between the two germline ends. The germline gives CDR1 SGHNT, CDR2 YYREEE (reference sequence). CDR3 length: 11 residues. CDR3 sequence (DNA): TGTGCCAGCAGCTTCACAGATACGCAGTATTTT. It specifies CASSFTDTQYF.

The chain carries TRBV2 and TRBJ1-1; 8 nucleotides agree with TRBD1. Germline trimming cut 5 bases from V and 3 bases from J; bases unmatched to any gene: 5. Germline V gives CDR1 SNHLY, CDR2 FYNNEI. This CDR3 spans 14 amino acids. The DNA for the CDR3 is TGTGCCAGCAGTTGGCCGGGACAGGACACTGAAGCTTTCTTT. The encoded protein is CASSWPGQDTEAFF.

This clone is a singleton in its sample. The genes are TRBV10-3 and TRBJ1-4; 7 bases fit TRBD1. Trimming at V came to 7 bases and at J to 8 bases, leaving 10 bases not matched to a gene. There are 14 residues in the CDR3. Germline V gene sequence: CDR1 ENHRY, CDR2 SYGVKD. The CDR3 region is CAINEQGFQEKLFF. CDR3 nucleotides: TGTGCCATCAACGAACAGGGGTTTCAGGAAAAACTGTTTTTT.

The chain uses TRBV10-3 and TRBJ2-7, with 8 bases fitting TRBD2. The germline CDR1 and CDR2 sequences are ENHRY and SYGVKD. The J segment lost 6 bases and the V segment lost 2 bases, leaving 15 bases of the junction unmatched. The CDR3 has 17 amino acids. CDR3 protein: CAISETPDSGRSAEQYF. CDR3 coding DNA: TGTGCCATCAGTGAGACCCCCGACAGCGGGAGATCGGCCGAGCAGTACTTC.

This chain connects TRBV7-8 to TRBJ1-5; D might be TRBD1 (6 bases). Per germline, CDR1 SGHVS and CDR2 FQNEAQ. Trimming left V 8 bases short and J 4 bases short, with 15 bases between. This CDR3 region has 14 residues. In DNA form, the CDR3 reads TGTGCCAGCCGACAGGCTCAGGGGAATCAGCCCCAGCATTTT. The encoded protein is CASRQAQGNQPQHF.

The chain carries TRBV10-1 and TRBJ2-5; no clear D gene. The CDR3 length is 13 residues. The V end was cut by 3 bases, the J end by 5 bases, with 10 bases between. CDR1 and CDR2 from the germline V gene are WNHNN and SYGVQD (reference sequence). The CDR3 here is CASSDRLGETQYF. The CDR3 DNA reads as TGCGCCAGCAGTGATCGACTCGGGGAGACCCAGTACTTC.

The chain uses TRBV9 and TRBJ2-3, with TRBD2 matching 7 bases. The germline V gene has CDR1 SGDLS and CDR2 YYNGEE. The V gene end was trimmed by 4 bases and the J gene end by 3 bases; junction bases not matched to a gene: 14. This CDR3 has 17 amino acids. In DNA, the CDR3 is TGTGCCAGCAGCCTCCGGGGGGACTTGGGAAGTACAGATACGCAGTATTTT. Translated, it gives CASSLRGDLGSTDTQYF.

The rearrangement uses TRBV6-1 and TRBJ2-7, with D possibly being TRBD1 (6 bases). V lost 3 bases and J lost 1, with 13 bases in between. The length of the CDR3 is 15 residues. Germline-derived CDR1 and CDR2 are MNHNS and SASEGT. The CDR3 DNA reads as TGTGCCAGCAGTGATTCGACACAGGGATCCTACGAGCAGTACTTC. Translated: CASSDSTQGSYEQYF.

The chain employs TRBV28 and TRBJ1-1; D possibly corresponds to TRBD1 (5 bases). V lost 4 bases and J lost 5, with 17 bases in between. From germline, CDR1 is MDHEN and CDR2 SYDVKM. This CDR3 is built from 15 residues. The CDR3 protein is CASSWEKGIGTEAFF. DNA of the CDR3: TGTGCCAGCAGTTGGGAAAAGGGGATTGGAACTGAAGCTTTCTTT. Combining the CDR3 with reference TRBV28 and TRBJ1-1 gives the whole variable domain DVKVTQSSRYLVKRTGEKVFLECVQDMDHENMFWYRQDPGLGLRLIYFSYDVKMKEKGDIPEGYSVSREKKERFSLILESASTNQTSMYLCASSWEKGIGTEAFFGQGTRLTVV.